A single T cell receptor (beta chain) is shown here with its context. This clone has a handful of counts. Its binding antigen is unknown. No base quality values were provided; no much bigger clone lies one nucleotide off. The donors belonged to the validation cohort of about 120 subjects, which was separate from the roughly 700-subject first cohort. The sample belongs to a study of cytomegalovirus exposure and HLA in healthy donors listed by TCRdb under 2017. Notes on the research overall: According to a later analysis, the approximately 120 validation repertoires were produced on the same platform as the roughly 600 repertoires of the first cohort. The study combined high-throughput TCR immunosequencing, statistical association of individual TCRs with disease status, and machine learning to predict cytomegalovirus infection status. Along with the approximately 700-subject first cohort, a separate validation cohort of approximately 110 different subjects was used. The study aimed to test whether signatures of past pathogen exposure could be identified by cataloging public T cell receptors. Findings and caveats that apply to the study as a whole: According to the authors, the approach could potentially be generalized to other disease states and immunological phenotypes. Across donors, most TCR sequences were observed very rarely, whereas some public TCRs were present in many individuals. A few of the identified cytomegalovirus-associated TCR beta chains were confirmed in vitro to be specific for cytomegalovirus antigens. A later analysis found that TCRs clustered in the first cohort also tended to co-occur in the 120 validation repertoires, with roughly 95% of cluster scores above 0. Cytomegalovirus status was reported to be diagnosed by the classifier with high specificity and sensitivity in both the original and validation cohorts. A later analysis had no HLA typing for the validation cohort, so co-occurrence there was scored across all 130 or so repertoires. The study gave a list of 150 to 200 TCR beta chains associated with cytomegalovirus.

The CDR3 contains 14 residues, cysteine and phenylalanine counted. Of the read, only the CDR3 DNA is kept; its 42 bases are in frame from base 1. In the germline V gene (reference sequence), CDR1 corresponds to SEHNR and CDR2 to FQNEAQ. V is shortened by 4 bases, J by 9 bases, and the region joining them spans 16 bases. Library creation used the immunoSEQ multiplex PCR assay. As for the original processing: A statistical classification framework was built to diagnose cytomegalovirus status from the catalog of TCR beta chain sequences. Imported from immuneACCESS, the table was reduced by TCRdb to in-frame sequences with V and J called. These copies leave out some clones; in studies compared against another copy, an unresolved V gene accounts for under half, and the cause of the remainder is not known. D and trimming come from the DNA, and the V and J calls and clone size come from that table. Within this sample are more than 250,000 clones, with 80% to 90% of them counted one time only. The top ten hold over 0.8% of the sample.

This chain is built from TRBV7-9 and TRBJ2-1, and possibly TRBD1, on 6 matching bases. The receptor's source is a woman aged 18-29 years in good health and CMV-seronegative. Sequences were obtained from PBMCs. CDR3 protein: CASSSGGQPAEQFF. The nucleotide sequence is TGTGCCAGCAGCTCTGGGGGACAACCCGCTGAGCAGTTCTTC.